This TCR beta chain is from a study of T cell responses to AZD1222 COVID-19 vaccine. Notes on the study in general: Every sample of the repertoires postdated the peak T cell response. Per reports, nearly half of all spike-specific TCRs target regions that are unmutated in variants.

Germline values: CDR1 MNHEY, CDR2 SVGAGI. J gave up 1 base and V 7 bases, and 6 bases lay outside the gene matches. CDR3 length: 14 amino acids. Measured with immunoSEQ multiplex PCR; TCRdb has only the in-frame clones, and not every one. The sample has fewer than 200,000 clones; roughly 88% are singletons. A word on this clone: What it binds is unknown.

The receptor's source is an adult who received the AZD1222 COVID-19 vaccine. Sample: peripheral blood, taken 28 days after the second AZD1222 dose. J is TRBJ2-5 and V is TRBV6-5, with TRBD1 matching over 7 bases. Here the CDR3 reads CASNEGQIQETQYF. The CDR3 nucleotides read TGTGCCAGCAACGAGGGACAGATCCAAGAGACCCAGTACTTC.